The 29 T cell receptor beta chains reported below all come from one sample, sequenced in a study of cytomegalovirus exposure and HLA in healthy donors. 60 Vbeta and 13 Jbeta primers were used in PCR. Measured with immunoSEQ multiplex PCR; TCRdb has only the in-frame clones, and not every one. The sample carries about 96,000 clones, around 74% recorded once. Sample: PBMCs. These receptors were collected from a female donor in good health and CMV-seropositive.

The rearrangement joins TRBV5-1 to TRBJ2-7; TRBD2 is a possible D gene (6 bases). Germline V gene data show CDR1 as SGHRS and CDR2 as YFSETQ. V lost 4 bases and J 0 bases, leaving 17 bases between the germline ends. The length of the CDR3 is 16 residues. CDR3 sequence (DNA): TGCGCCAGCAGCCGGACCGGGACTGATAGCTCCTACGAGCAGTACTTC. Protein sequence: CASSRTGTDSSYEQYF.

The chain couples TRBV5-6 to TRBJ1-6; 9 nucleotides agree with TRBD1. From germline, CDR1 is SGHDT and CDR2 YYEEEE. Trimming at V came to 7 bases and at J to 9 bases, leaving 11 bases not matched to a gene. The CDR3 is 15 residues long. The CDR3 region is CASESGNRGRSPLHF. The CDR3 DNA reads as TGTGCCAGCGAATCTGGGAACAGGGGGCGTTCACCCCTCCACTTT. Based on the CDR3 plus reference TRBV5-6 and TRBJ1-6, the full variable domain is DAGVTQSPTHLIKTRGQQVTLRCSPKSGHDTVSWYQQALGQGPQFIFQYYEEEERQRGNFPDRFSGHQFPNYSSELNVNALLLGDSALYLCASESGNRGRSPLHFGNGTRLTVT.

The chain uses TRBV11-2 and TRBJ2-1; 8 bases are shared with TRBD1. V lost 4 bases to trimming and J lost 4 bases; unmatched junction nucleotides: 3. This CDR3 has 14 amino acids. Germline V gene sequence: CDR1 SGHAT, CDR2 FQNNGV. The CDR3 here is CASSSTGGYNEQFF. The CDR3 coding sequence is TGTGCCAGCAGCTCTACAGGGGGATACAATGAGCAGTTCTTC.

The rearrangement uses TRBV9 and TRBJ2-3, with TRBD2 matching 7 bases. The CDR3 loop spans 16 amino acids. V trimming: 4 bases; J trimming: 2 bases; junction bases outside the gene matches: 10. Germline CDR1 is SGDLS and CDR2 is YYNGEE. The CDR3 reads CASSPKTSRSTDTQYF. In DNA, the CDR3 is TGTGCCAGCAGCCCCAAGACTAGCAGATCCACAGATACGCAGTATTTT.

The rearrangement links TRBV7-9 to TRBJ2-2; D uncertain. The germline CDR1 and CDR2 sequences are SEHNR and FQNEAQ (reference sequence). The CDR3 sequence is 15 residues long. V dropped 4 bases and J dropped 0 bases, with 9 bases sitting between them. CDR3 region: CASSYGSPNTGELFF. CDR3 nucleotide sequence: TGTGCCAGCAGCTACGGGTCGCCGAACACCGGGGAGCTGTTTTTT.

This clone was detected once. The V call is TRBV10-3, the J call TRBJ1-1; tentative D call: TRBD1 (6 bases). Trimming removed 3 bases at V and 3 bases at J, with 17 bases between. The germline CDR1 and CDR2 sequences are ENHRY and SYGVKD. The CDR3 is made up of 16 amino acids. The CDR3 here is CAISETHKAGDTEAFF. DNA for the CDR3: TGTGCCATCAGTGAAACTCACAAAGCAGGGGACACTGAAGCTTTCTTT.

The chain is built from TRBV7-9 and TRBJ2-2, with a tentative D call TRBD1 (6 bases). The germline gives CDR1 SEHNR, CDR2 FQNEAQ (reference sequence). V dropped 1 base and J dropped 5 bases, with 14 bases sitting between them. The CDR3 sequence is 16 residues long. DNA for the CDR3: TGTGCCAGCAGCTTAGTCTCCAGGGGTGGTACCGGGGAGCTGTTTTTT. Translated, it gives CASSLVSRGGTGELFF. The entire variable domain, with the rest obtained from reference TRBV7-9 and TRBJ2-2, is as follows: DTGVSQNPRHKITKRGQNVTFRCDPISEHNRLYWYRQTLGQGPEFLTYFQNEAQLEKSRLLSDRFSAERPKGSFSTLEIQRTEQGDSAMYLCASSLVSRGGTGELFFGEGSRLTVL.

The chain employs TRBV10-1 and TRBJ2-7; TRBD2 matches 16 bases. From germline, CDR1 is WNHNN and CDR2 SYGVQD (reference sequence). The CDR3 extends over 17 amino acids. The junction had 1 base not matched to a gene; V was cut back by 2 bases and J by 0 bases. CDR3 in amino acids: CASSEGTSGGGSYEQYF. CDR3 DNA sequence: TGCGCCAGCAGTGAGGGGACTAGCGGGGGGGGCTCCTACGAGCAGTACTTC.

The V call is TRBV18, the J call TRBJ1-1, with 7 nucleotides matching TRBD1. The length of the CDR3 is 15 residues. CDR1 and CDR2 from the germline V gene are KGHSH and LQKENI. With V trimmed by 0 bases and J by 2 bases, 3 bases remained unmatched. The CDR3 nucleotides are TGTGCCAGCTCACCACCGGGACAGTCAAACACTGAAGCTTTCTTT. This sequence encodes CASSPPGQSNTEAFF.

The chain recombines TRBV19 with TRBJ1-1; D gene uncertain. The CDR3 has 16 amino acids. V was clipped by 6 bases and J by 0 bases, with 17 bases between them. Germline loops: CDR1 LNHDA, CDR2 SQIVND (reference sequence). CDR3 DNA: TGTGCCAGTAGCCCCGGGGTTGGGGAGATGAACACTGAAGCTTTCTTT. This translates into CASSPGVGEMNTEAFF. Filled out from reference TRBV19 and TRBJ1-1, the complete variable domain reads DGGITQSPKYLFRKEGQNVTLSCEQNLNHDAMYWYRQDPGQGLRLIYYSQIVNDFQKGDIAEGYSVSREKKESFPLTVTSAQKNPTAFYLCASSPGVGEMNTEAFFGQGTRLTVV.

The chain has TRBV4-1 and TRBJ2-3, with a possible D match to TRBD1 (6 bases). V lost 7 bases, J lost 0 bases, and 20 bases lay in between. This CDR3 has 17 amino acids. Germline-derived CDR1 and CDR2 are MGHRA and YSYEKL. The CDR3 coding sequence is TGCGCCAGCACCACCAAGGGTGGACAGTCTAGCACAGATACGCAGTATTTT. Translating gives CASTTKGGQSSTDTQYF.

This clone has only one observation. V is TRBV2 and J is TRBJ2-1, with TRBD2 matching over 15 bases. The germline V gene has CDR1 SNHLY and CDR2 FYNNEI. V shed 5 bases and J 4 bases; nucleotides not matched to a gene: 3. CDR3 length equals 16 residues. DNA for the CDR3: TGTGCCAGCAGTTCCGGACTAGCGGGGGGGTACAATGAGCAGTTCTTC. Its protein is CASSSGLAGGYNEQFF.

The chain carries TRBV29-1 and TRBJ2-7, with 9 bases lining up with TRBD2. Trimming took 6 bases from V and 4 from J; bases not matched to a gene: 16. Germline values: CDR1 SQVTM, CDR2 ANQGSEA. The CDR3 extends over 16 amino acids. In nucleotides, the CDR3 is TGCAGCGTGGGGGGCGGGAGGGCCCCCCTACCTTACGAGCAGTACTTC. Translated, it gives CSVGGGRAPLPYEQYF.

The V and J genes are TRBV10-3 and TRBJ1-1; TRBD1 might be the D (6 bases). Germline V CDR1 and CDR2: ENHRY, SYGVKD. V lost 6 bases and J lost 2, with 16 bases in between. CDR3 length: 15 residues. Here the CDR3 DNA reads TGTGCCATCAGGGACAGCGGGGGAAACAACACTGAAGCTTTCTTT. The encoded protein is CAIRDSGGNNTEAFF.

In this sample, this clone turned up a few times. The DNA of the CDR3 is TGTGCCAGCAGCTTAATAGCGGGGGGTGAGCAGTTCTTC. Its translation: CASSLIAGGEQFF. J is TRBJ2-1 and V is TRBV11-3, with 10 bases identical to TRBD2. V shed 2 bases, J shed 9 bases, and the junction held 1 base outside the gene matches. The V gene's germline CDR1 is SGHNT and CDR2 YENEEA. The CDR3 has 13 residues.

The chain combines TRBV11-1 with TRBJ1-6, with a weak D call TRBD1 (5 bases). This CDR3 has 15 amino acids. Germline V CDR1 and CDR2: SGHAT, FQDESV (reference sequence). V was trimmed by 3 bases and J by 7 bases, leaving 13 bases between them. CDR3 nucleotide sequence: TGTGCCAGCAGCTTCTCGACCCAGGGAAATTCACCCCTCCACTTT. It specifies CASSFSTQGNSPLHF.

This chain connects TRBV7-2 to TRBJ2-7; 9 nucleotides agree with TRBD2. Germline CDR1 is SGHTA and CDR2 is FQGNSA. The trim removed 5 bases at V and 6 bases at J, leaving 8 bases unmatched. The length of the CDR3 is 14 residues. CDR3: CASSPDGREGEQYF. In DNA, the CDR3 is TGTGCCAGCAGCCCAGACGGGCGGGAGGGCGAGCAGTACTTC.

This chain links TRBV5-6 with TRBJ2-1, with TRBD2 identical over 7 bases. CDR3 length equals 16 residues. Germline-derived CDR1 and CDR2 are SGHDT and YYEEEE. The J segment lost 5 bases and the V segment lost 0 bases, leaving 8 bases of the junction unmatched. Here the CDR3 reads CASSLGGGRRHNEQFF. The CDR3 coding sequence is TGTGCCAGCAGCTTGGGGGGGGGAAGGAGGCACAATGAGCAGTTCTTC.

The chain employs TRBV4-3 and TRBJ2-3, with D perhaps TRBD1 (5 bases). Trimming stripped 6 bases from V and 2 bases from J, with 15 bases between. This CDR3 has 15 amino acids. The germline gives CDR1 LGHNA, CDR2 YSLEER. In nucleotides, the CDR3 is TGCGCCAGCAGTATCACAGGATACACCACAGATACGCAGTATTTT. Protein: CASSITGYTTDTQYF.

The chain employs TRBV18 and TRBJ2-7, with TRBD2 matching over 8 bases. This CDR3 is built from 15 residues. Germline loops: CDR1 KGHSH, CDR2 LQKENI. V gave up 3 bases and J gave up 2 bases; unmatched junction bases: 6. CDR3 in DNA: TGTGCCAGCTCACCCCGGACTAGCCCTACCTACGAGCAGTACTTC. Amino acid sequence: CASSPRTSPTYEQYF.

The chain uses TRBV7-8 and TRBJ1-5; 9 bases match TRBD1. The CDR3 spans 16 residues. V was clipped by 1 base and J by 7 bases; unmatched bases: 8. Germline V gene sequence: CDR1 SGHVS, CDR2 FQNEAQ. The CDR3 DNA reads as TGTGCCAGCAGCTTAGAACAGGGGGCGTCGAAACAGCCCCAGCATTTT. This sequence encodes CASSLEQGASKQPQHF.

There are a few counts of this clone. The CDR3 DNA follows: TGTGCCAGCAGCTTACCCCATAGACTAGCGGGGACAGTCAATGAGCAGTTCTTC. Protein sequence: CASSLPHRLAGTVNEQFF. The rearrangement joins TRBV7-9 to TRBJ2-1; 11 bases fit TRBD2. With V trimmed by 2 bases and J by 6 bases, 12 bases remained unmatched. Germline lookup yields CDR1 SEHNR and CDR2 FQNEAQ (reference sequence). This CDR3 comprises 18 residues. Drawing the rest from reference TRBV7-9 and TRBJ2-1, the complete variable domain is DTGVSQNPRHKITKRGQNVTFRCDPISEHNRLYWYRQTLGQGPEFLTYFQNEAQLEKSRLLSDRFSAERPKGSFSTLEIQRTEQGDSAMYLCASSLPHRLAGTVNEQFFGPGTRLTVL.

A few counts support this clone. The CDR3 loop is CASSLSGGGGKKLFF. CDR3 in DNA: TGTGCCAGCAGTTTATCAGGGGGCGGAGGGAAAAAACTGTTTTTT. V gene TRBV27 combines with J gene TRBJ1-4, with TRBD1 identical over 7 bases. Looked up from germline, CDR1 is MNHEY and CDR2 is SMNVEV (reference sequence). This CDR3 region has 15 residues. The V and J ends lost 0 bases and 9 bases, in that order; junction bases with no gene match: 7.

The chain links TRBV29-1 to TRBJ2-7; 8 nucleotides line up with TRBD1. The trim removed 7 bases at V and 5 bases at J, leaving 4 bases unmatched. Germline lookup yields CDR1 SQVTM and CDR2 ANQGSEA. This CDR3 spans 11 amino acids. The CDR3 sequence is CSAGQGHEQYF. The CDR3 nucleotides are TGCAGCGCCGGACAGGGCCACGAGCAGTACTTC.

V gene TRBV18 combines with J gene TRBJ1-1, with 9 bases aligning to TRBD1. The length of the CDR3 is 17 residues. V shed 3 bases and J 2 bases; nucleotides not matched to a gene: 10. The germline V gene encodes CDR1 KGHSH and CDR2 LQKENI. The CDR3 loop is CASSPMRPGQGNTEAFF. The DNA of the CDR3 is TGTGCCAGCTCACCGATGAGGCCGGGACAGGGCAACACTGAAGCTTTCTTT.

The chain employs TRBV15 and TRBJ2-3; tentative D call: TRBD2 (7 bases). Germline V lookup: CDR1 LNHNV, CDR2 YYDKDF (reference sequence). The CDR3 is 15 residues long. V dropped 0 bases and J dropped 5 bases, with 12 bases sitting between them. The CDR3 DNA sequence: TGTGCCACCAGCAGAGAGGGGGGGCTGGAAGATACGCAGTATTTT. This codes for CATSREGGLEDTQYF.

The chain carries TRBV19 and TRBJ1-2; D remains unclear. Germline CDR1 LNHDA, CDR2 SQIVND (reference sequence). V dropped 5 bases and J dropped 8 bases, with 15 bases sitting between them. The length of the CDR3 is 13 residues. The CDR3 coding sequence is TGTGCCAGTAGTCAGAACCCGTCTGAAGGCTACACCTTC. This translates into CASSQNPSEGYTF.

The chain has TRBV9 and TRBJ2-1; 12 bases fit TRBD2. Trimming at V came to 0 bases and at J to 7 bases, leaving 2 bases not matched to a gene. The CDR3 has 15 amino acids. Germline V gene data show CDR1 as SGDLS and CDR2 as YYNGEE. CDR3 sequence (DNA): TGTGCCAGCAGCGTAGCTAGCGGGGGGGCGAATGAGCAGTTCTTC. Its translation: CASSVASGGANEQFF.

In its sample, this clone was seen once. The chain is built from TRBV4-1 and TRBJ2-5; 8 nucleotides line up with TRBD2. The ends lost 4 bases at V and 1 base at J; junction bases unmatched: 2. The CDR3 runs to 14 residues. Germline CDR1 and CDR2: MGHRA and YSYEKL. CDR3 sequence reads: CASSPREGQETQYF. CDR3 coding DNA: TGCGCCAGCAGCCCACGGGAGGGCCAAGAGACCCAGTACTTC.